The next 21 T cell receptor beta chains were all read from a single sample in a study of T cell responses to AZD1222 COVID-19 vaccine. Clones were read by immunoSEQ multiplex PCR, and TCRdb kept only the in-frame ones, dropping some. The data contain fewer than 65,000 clones, about 86% of them singletons. The sequences come from peripheral blood, collected on day 0 of AZD1222 vaccination. Receptors originate from an adult in good health.

This clone was counted between two and nine times. The chain is built from TRBV30 and TRBJ1-5, with 8 bases matching TRBD1. The CDR3 is 14 amino acids. The J segment lost 3 bases and the V segment lost 2 bases, leaving 3 bases of the junction unmatched. Per germline, CDR1 GTSNPN and CDR2 SVGIG (reference sequence). As DNA, the CDR3 is TGTGCCTGGAGTTTGGGACAGGACAATCAGCCCCAGCATTTT. Translating it yields CAWSLGQDNQPQHF.

V and J are TRBV18 and TRBJ2-7; D is tentatively TRBD1 or TRBD2 (6 bases each). V lost 5 bases, J lost 0 bases, and 23 bases lay in between. The germline CDR1 and CDR2 sequences are KGHSH and LQKENI. The CDR3 sequence is 18 residues long. DNA of the CDR3: TGTGCCAGCTCAACCGACGCGTTTCTCGGGGGCCCCTCCTACGAGCAGTACTTC. Its protein is CASSTDAFLGGPSYEQYF.

CDR3 nucleotides: TGTGCCAGCAGCCAAGTAGCAGGTCGCCACGAGCAGTACTTC. It is translated as CASSQVAGRHEQYF. The V gene is TRBV3-1 (or the pseudogene TRBV3-2), the J gene TRBJ2-7; D gene uncertain. The CDR3 runs 14 residues. Germline V CDR1 and CDR2: LGHDT, YNNKEL (reference sequence). The V gene lost 1 base and the J gene lost 5 bases, with 12 bases spanning the gap.

The chain combines TRBV6-6 with TRBJ1-4, with D possibly being TRBD1 (6 bases). The germline V gene has CDR1 MNHNY and CDR2 SVGAGI (reference sequence). The CDR3 loop spans 16 amino acids. V lost 5 bases, J lost 0 bases, and 13 bases lay in between. CDR3 region: CASSPYRQATNEKLFF. The CDR3 DNA reads TGTGCCAGCAGTCCGTATCGACAGGCAACTAATGAAAAACTGTTTTTT.

This chain joins TRBV5-1 and TRBJ2-3; TRBD1 is a possible D gene (5 bases). CDR3 size: 15 residues. The ends were cut back, 1 base at V and 0 bases at J, with 9 bases in the middle. Germline assignment: CDR1 SGHRS and CDR2 YFSETQ. The CDR3 coding sequence is TGCGCCAGCAGCTTGAGTGGGGCTAGCACAGATACGCAGTATTTT. It specifies CASSLSGASTDTQYF.

CDR3 nucleotides: TGCGCCAGCAGTGGGGGACTTTCGAGCTCCTACGAGCAGTACTTC. It translates to CASSGGLSSSYEQYF. V is TRBV10-1 and J is TRBJ2-7; D is possibly TRBD2 (6 bases). CDR1 WNHNN and CDR2 SYGVQD come from the germline V gene (reference sequence). V was pared by 4 bases and J by 0 bases, with 13 bases between. This CDR3 is built from 15 residues.

The chain recombines TRBV6-5 with TRBJ1-2; no clear D. The CDR3 spans 13 residues. Germline V CDR1 and CDR2: MNHEY, SVGAGI. Trimming cost V 0 bases and J 5 bases, with 7 bases left between them. The CDR3 bases are TGTGCCAGCAGTTACTCACATCCTTATGGCTACACCTTC. Protein: CASSYSHPYGYTF.

The CDR3 loop is CASRTLPQSNQPQHF. CDR3 nucleotide sequence: TGTGCCAGTAGGACTCTTCCACAAAGCAATCAGCCCCAGCATTTT. The genes are TRBV19 and TRBJ1-5, with no clear D. The germline V gene encodes CDR1 LNHDA and CDR2 SQIVND (reference sequence). This CDR3 contains 15 residues. V was shortened by 6 bases and J by 1 base, with 13 bases between the two germline ends.

The rearrangement uses TRBV10-2 and TRBJ1-5; no firm D call. This CDR3 comprises 15 residues. Trimming pared 3 bases from V and 0 bases from J, leaving 9 bases between. CDR1 is WSHSY and CDR2 is SAAADI in the germline V gene. CDR3 DNA: TGCGCCAGCAGTGACAGTACAGATAGCAATCAGCCCCAGCATTTT. This codes for CASSDSTDSNQPQHF.

This chain links TRBV6-5 with TRBJ1-2, with 7 bases identical to TRBD1. Germline trimming cut 6 bases from V and 13 bases from J; bases unmatched to any gene: 20. The germline V gene has CDR1 MNHEY and CDR2 SVGAGI. There are 15 residues in the CDR3. This CDR3 is CASSRKPGQNPLITF. In nucleotides, the CDR3 is TGTGCCAGCAGCCGGAAACCGGGACAGAACCCTCTTATCACCTTC.

The CDR3 is CASSPRKGLGSGNTIYF. DNA for the CDR3: TGTGCCAGCTCACCACGGAAGGGGCTGGGTTCGGGAAACACCATATATTTT. The V gene is TRBV18, the J gene TRBJ1-3; D possibly corresponds to TRBD1 (5 bases). Germline V gene lookup returns CDR1 KGHSH and CDR2 LQKENI. Deletions cut 1 base from V and 4 bases from J, with 17 bases between. The CDR3 sequence is 17 residues long.

The genes are TRBV11-3 and TRBJ2-2; the D call may be TRBD1 or TRBD2 (6 bases each). Germline V gene sequence: CDR1 SGHNT, CDR2 YENEEA. The V gene lost 5 bases and the J gene lost 4 bases, with 14 bases spanning the gap. The CDR3 covers 15 residues. CDR3 bases: TGTGCCAGCAGCCATAGGGGGGTAACCACCGGGGAGCTGTTTTTT. Its protein is CASSHRGVTTGELFF.

V and J are TRBV28 and TRBJ2-1; perhaps D is TRBD1 or TRBD2 (5 bases each). Germline V gene sequence: CDR1 MDHEN, CDR2 SYDVKM. V lost 6 bases, J lost 2 bases, and 17 bases lay in between. CDR3 size: 16 residues. CDR3 nucleotide sequence: TGTGCCAGCAGACGACCGGGACCCCCCACCTACAATGAGCAGTTCTTC. It translates to CASRRPGPPTYNEQFF.

V and J are TRBV15 and TRBJ2-1; D uncertain. The CDR3 covers 13 residues. Germline V CDR1 and CDR2: LNHNV, YYDKDF (reference sequence). The ends were cut back, 5 bases at V and 5 bases at J, with 10 bases in the middle. The CDR3 bases are TGTGCCACCAGCCGAACCTACAACAATGAGCAGTTCTTC. This gives the protein CATSRTYNNEQFF.

The rearrangement uses TRBV5-1 and TRBJ2-7; tentative D call: TRBD2 (5 bases). This CDR3 is built from 14 residues. Trimming cost V 3 bases and J 4 bases, with 14 bases left between them. The germline gives CDR1 SGHRS, CDR2 YFSETQ. The CDR3 loop reads CASSSGRRGYEQYF. The CDR3 DNA reads as TGCGCCAGCAGCTCCGGACGCCGAGGGTACGAGCAGTACTTC. Complete variable domain (other parts from reference TRBV5-1 and TRBJ2-7): KAGVTQTPRYLIKTRGQQVTLSCSPISGHRSVSWYQQTPGQGLQFLFEYFSETQRNKGNFPGRFSGRQFSNSRSEMNVSTLELGDSALYLCASSSGRRGYEQYFGPGTRLTVT.

This clone was detected once. The V call is TRBV3-1 (or the pseudogene TRBV3-2), the J call TRBJ1-4; TRBD1 agrees at 7 bases. Germline V gene lookup returns CDR1 LGHDT and CDR2 YNNKEL (reference sequence). The CDR3 length is 16 residues. The junction had 6 bases not matched to a gene; V was cut back by 5 bases and J by 0 bases. CDR3 sequence (DNA): TGTGCCAGCAGCGGGGACAGTAAACCAACTAATGAAAAACTGTTTTTT. Its translation: CASSGDSKPTNEKLFF.

CDR3 in amino acids: CASSLPTGLRRTTNEKLFF. CDR3 in DNA: TGTGCCAGCAGTTTACCGACAGGGCTCCGCCGTACAACTAATGAAAAACTGTTTTTT. V gene TRBV27 combines with J gene TRBJ1-4, with TRBD1 matching over 7 bases. CDR1 is MNHEY and CDR2 is SMNVEV in the germline V gene (reference sequence). J gave up 0 bases and V 2 bases, and 12 bases lay outside the gene matches. The CDR3 is made up of 19 amino acids.

The genes are TRBV5-1 and TRBJ1-2, with D hard to call. The germline CDR1 and CDR2 sequences are SGHRS and YFSETQ. This CDR3 has 12 amino acids. V was shortened by 0 bases and J by 8 bases, with 8 bases between the two germline ends. The CDR3 loop is CASSLDRVGYTF. The CDR3 DNA is TGCGCCAGCAGCTTGGATCGGGTGGGCTACACCTTC.

The chain links TRBV5-6 to TRBJ1-2; TRBD1 is a possible D gene (5 bases). Trimming shortened V by 0 bases and J by 4 bases, and 10 bases separated the two germline ends. The CDR3 covers 14 residues. The V gene's germline CDR1 is SGHDT and CDR2 YYEEEE. CDR3: CASSLVWDGYGYTF. CDR3 bases: TGTGCCAGCAGCTTGGTCTGGGACGGCTATGGCTACACCTTC.

The chain recombines TRBV28 with TRBJ2-1; TRBD2 agrees at 8 bases. From germline, CDR1 is MDHEN and CDR2 SYDVKM. The CDR3 loop spans 15 amino acids. V trimming: 7 bases; J trimming: 7 bases; junction bases outside the gene matches: 12. This CDR3 is CASTAPATSVNEQFF. In nucleotides, the CDR3 is TGTGCCAGCACCGCACCGGCGACTAGCGTGAATGAGCAGTTCTTC. Full variable domain (remainder filled in from reference TRBV28 and TRBJ2-1): DVKVTQSSRYLVKRTGEKVFLECVQDMDHENMFWYRQDPGLGLRLIYFSYDVKMKEKGDIPEGYSVSREKKERFSLILESASTNQTSMYLCASTAPATSVNEQFFGPGTRLTVL.

This sequence joins TRBV11-2 and TRBJ2-7; no clear D gene. The V end lost 5 bases, the J end lost 2 bases, and 10 bases lay between the germline ends. The germline gives CDR1 SGHAT, CDR2 FQNNGV. This CDR3 contains 13 residues. CDR3 loop: CASSPPGPYEQYF. The CDR3 DNA sequence: TGTGCCAGCAGCCCCCCTGGGCCCTACGAGCAGTACTTC.